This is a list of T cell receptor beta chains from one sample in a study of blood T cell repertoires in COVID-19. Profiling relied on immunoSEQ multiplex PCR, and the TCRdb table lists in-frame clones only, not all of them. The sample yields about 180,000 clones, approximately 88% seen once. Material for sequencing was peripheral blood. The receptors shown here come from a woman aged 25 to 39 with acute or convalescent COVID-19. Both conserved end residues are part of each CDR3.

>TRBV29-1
CSVLAGGYEQYF
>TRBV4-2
CASSHTGATEAFF
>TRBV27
CASSQFGDEQFF
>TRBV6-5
CASALAGTEDTQYF
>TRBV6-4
CASSETGPPYNEQFF
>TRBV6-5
CASSNDLVPNSPLHF
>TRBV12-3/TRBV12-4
CASSPTGPDGYTF
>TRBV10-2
CASSLGTGGDDYEQYF
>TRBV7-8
CASSLRSLIGGEQFF
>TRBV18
CASSPGTGHYEQYF
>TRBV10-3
CAISESISPNEQFF
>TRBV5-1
CASSEDRGSTF
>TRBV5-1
CASSWDTVTDTQYF
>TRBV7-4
CAIDRDRASNYGYTF
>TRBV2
CASLGGRSTGELFF
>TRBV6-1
CASSERAPISNQPQHF
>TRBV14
CASSQDPGLAGTNEQFF
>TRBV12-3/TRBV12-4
CASSFFRGQPQHF
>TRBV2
CASFPGQGAEKLFF
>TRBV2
CATSSTSGFSYEQYF
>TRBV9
CASSVALGQGEAFF
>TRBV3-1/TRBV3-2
CASSPGTSFGELFF
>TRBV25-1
CASSETGKGETGELFF
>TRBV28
CASSRLATVPGYTF
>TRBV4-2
CASSLRLADYNEQFF
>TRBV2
CASTGEQFF
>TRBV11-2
CASRRQGAAGELFF
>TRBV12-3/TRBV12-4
CASRRGGTDTQYF
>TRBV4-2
CASSQEGAWDTQYF
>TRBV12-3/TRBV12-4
CASSLWADNIQYF
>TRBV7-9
CASSQLPGVALGEQFF
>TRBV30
CAWSVPRGRNSPLHF
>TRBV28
CASSPPRTTYEQYF
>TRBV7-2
CASTLPLGGQSPLHF
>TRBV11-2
CASSLSENQPQHF
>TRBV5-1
CASSGAGSSYEQYF
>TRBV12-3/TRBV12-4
CASSFRQETQYF
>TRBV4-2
CASSQDGTRVGYEQFF
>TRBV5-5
CASSRLAGGPHNEQFF
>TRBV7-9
CASSSAGVDTQYF
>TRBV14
CASSQDKRQDTQYF
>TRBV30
CAWGSNSPLHF
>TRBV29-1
CSVDRGGNQQYF
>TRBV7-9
CASSQIAGAYEQYF
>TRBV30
CAWQGVGGNTIYF
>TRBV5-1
CASSLGPSLYNEQFF
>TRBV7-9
CASSLSRQGYEQYF
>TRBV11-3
CASSLRFTLAEQFF
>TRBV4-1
CASSQGGWVTDTQYF
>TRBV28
CASRPSGSNYEQYF
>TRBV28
CASSGQGAYGYTF